Presented here are 31 T cell receptor beta chains from one specimen sequenced in a study of blood T cell repertoires in COVID-19. TCRdb keeps only in-frame clones here, not all; method: immunoSEQ multiplex PCR. Of about 64,000 clones in the sample, 88% are singletons; the top ten hold about a tenth. The sample taken for sequencing was PBMCs or T cells enriched from blood (not recorded which). These receptors were obtained from a woman aged 40 to 49 who had recovered from COVID-19.

The chain is built from TRBV4-1 and TRBJ1-2; TRBD1 aligns across 10 bases. Germline assignment: CDR1 MGHRA and CDR2 YSYEKL. CDR3 length equals 14 residues. V lost 4 bases, J lost 4 bases, and 3 bases stayed unmatched. The CDR3 nucleotides are TGCGCCAGCAGCCCGACAGGGGGCAGCTATGGCTACACCTTC. It encodes CASSPTGGSYGYTF.

This clone has just a few counts. The chain employs TRBV11-3 and TRBJ1-2; the match to TRBD1 covers 7 bases. Germline CDR1 reads SGHNT; CDR2 reads YENEEA. This CDR3 comprises 14 residues. The junction had 10 bases not matched to a gene; V was cut back by 4 bases and J by 8 bases. Here the CDR3 DNA reads TGTGCCAGCAGCTGGGACAGTCAGATGCTCGGCTACACCTTC. This sequence encodes CASSWDSQMLGYTF.

There are a few counts of this clone. V usage is TRBV3-1 (or the pseudogene TRBV3-2) and J usage is TRBJ1-2, with 12 bases lining up with TRBD1. V was clipped by 4 bases and J by 4 bases; unmatched bases: 13. This CDR3 comprises 18 residues. Germline lookup yields CDR1 LGHDT and CDR2 YNNKEL (reference sequence). CDR3 nucleotide sequence: TGTGCCAGCAGCCCCCCGGAGGGACAGGGGGCGCGGGGCTATGGCTACACCTTC. Translated, it gives CASSPPEGQGARGYGYTF.

The J gene is TRBJ1-3, the V gene TRBV11-2, with a tentative D call TRBD1 (6 bases). The germline V and J ends were trimmed by 1 base and 3 bases, with 13 bases remaining between them. This CDR3 has 16 amino acids. CDR1 is SGHAT and CDR2 is FQNNGV in the germline V gene. The CDR3 DNA sequence: TGTGCCAGCAGCTTAGGCCCGAGAGGGGGTGGAAACACCATATATTTT. Protein sequence: CASSLGPRGGGNTIYF.

The J gene is TRBJ2-7, the V gene TRBV6-5, with 7 bases that match TRBD1. The germline CDR1 and CDR2 sequences are MNHEY and SVGAGI. With V trimmed by 4 bases and J by 2 bases, 11 bases remained unmatched. The CDR3 covers 16 residues. This chain's CDR3 is CASSFSDRLGPYEQYF. As DNA, the CDR3 is TGTGCCAGCAGTTTCTCGGACAGGCTCGGGCCCTACGAGCAGTACTTC.

This clone has a single count. The chain links TRBV5-8 to TRBJ2-5; no firm D call. This CDR3 comprises 14 residues. Germline V gene sequence: CDR1 SGHTS, CDR2 YDEGEE. The germline V and J ends were trimmed by 4 bases and 2 bases, with 12 bases remaining between them. The CDR3, as DNA: TGTGCCAGCAGCCCTGGCGCGGTACAAGAGACCCAGTACTTC. Translating it yields CASSPGAVQETQYF. Looking up the rest from reference TRBV5-8 and TRBJ2-5 gives the full variable domain: EAGVTQSPTHLIKTRGQQATLRCSPISGHTSVYWYQQALGLGLQFLLWYDEGEERNRGNFPPRFSGRQFPNYSSELNVNALELEDSALYLCASSPGAVQETQYFGPGTRLLVL.

The V and J genes are TRBV19 and TRBJ2-2; 11 bases agree with TRBD2. The CDR3 sequence is 15 residues long. Germline V lookup: CDR1 LNHDA, CDR2 SQIVND (reference sequence). Losses at the gene ends were 3 bases for V and 7 bases for J; bases not matched to a gene: 4. CDR3 region: CASSIMTSGNGELFF. The CDR3 DNA follows: TGTGCCAGTAGTATTATGACTAGCGGGAACGGGGAGCTGTTTTTT.

This clone was seen once. The chain has TRBV5-4 and TRBJ2-7, with 7 positions matching TRBD1. Germline loops: CDR1 SGHNT, CDR2 YYREEE (reference sequence). The length of the CDR3 is 13 residues. After removal of 4 bases from V and 3 bases from J, the junction contained 4 bases not matched to a gene. CDR3 bases: TGTGCCAGCAGCGAGACAGGGAGCTACGAGCAGTACTTC. This codes for CASSETGSYEQYF.

The chain joins TRBV2 to TRBJ2-5; 7 positions agree with TRBD1. V trimming: 11 bases; J trimming: 5 bases; junction bases outside the gene matches: 11. The length of the CDR3 is 13 residues. The germline gives CDR1 SNHLY, CDR2 FYNNEI. This CDR3 is CAGLGDRGETQYF. Written as DNA, the CDR3 is TGTGCCGGCCTGGGGGACAGAGGCGAGACCCAGTACTTC.

The chain joins TRBV19 to TRBJ2-7; the D is unclear. This CDR3 comprises 13 residues. With 10 bases removed from V and 3 bases from J, the gap between germline ends came to 16 bases. CDR1 is LNHDA and CDR2 is SQIVND in the germline V gene (reference sequence). The CDR3 bases are TGTGCCACCTCCCGTGGGCGTGACTACGAGCAGTACTTC. It encodes CATSRGRDYEQYF.

This clone was observed a handful of times. This chain links TRBV24-1 with TRBJ1-1; maybe TRBD1 (6 bases). Trimming took off 5 bases at V and 8 bases at J, with 8 bases between the two ends. This CDR3 comprises 11 residues. Germline V gene lookup returns CDR1 KGHDR and CDR2 SFDVKD. The CDR3 sequence is CATSAGTEAFF. The CDR3 coding sequence is TGTGCCACCAGTGCCGGGACAGAAGCTTTCTTT.

V and J are TRBV4-2 and TRBJ2-4; 11 nucleotides agree with TRBD2. V lost 4 bases, J lost 6 bases, and 5 bases stayed unmatched. This CDR3 has 15 amino acids. From germline, CDR1 is LGHNA and CDR2 YNFKEQ. CDR3 coding DNA: TGTGCCAGCAGCCCCAGGCTAGCGGGGGGAAACATTCAGTACTTC. This gives the protein CASSPRLAGGNIQYF.

The chain links TRBV3-1 (or the pseudogene TRBV3-2) to TRBJ2-5; weak D call: TRBD1 (6 bases). This CDR3 contains 13 residues. Trimming removed 4 bases at V and 1 base at J, with 7 bases between. Germline V gene lookup returns CDR1 LGHDT and CDR2 YNNKEL (reference sequence). The CDR3 sequence: CASSRDIQETQYF. The CDR3 DNA reads as TGTGCCAGCAGCCGGGACATCCAAGAGACCCAGTACTTC.

This chain uses TRBV3-1 (or the pseudogene TRBV3-2) with TRBJ2-7, with TRBD2 identical over 8 bases. Germline loops: CDR1 LGHDT, CDR2 YNNKEL (reference sequence). The CDR3 has 13 amino acids. J was trimmed by 10 bases and V by 1 base; bases with no gene match: 6. CDR3 sequence: CASSQVSGGPQYF. The CDR3 DNA is TGTGCCAGCAGCCAAGTCTCGGGGGGGCCTCAGTACTTC.

The chain joins TRBV19 to TRBJ2-5, with no clear D. The V end was cut by 5 bases, the J end by 2 bases, with 6 bases between. Germline CDR1 and CDR2: LNHDA and SQIVND (reference sequence). The CDR3 loop spans 12 amino acids. CDR3 nucleotide sequence: TGTGCCAGTAGTCAGTGGCAAGAGACCCAGTACTTC. It is translated as CASSQWQETQYF.

The V call is TRBV12-3 or TRBV12-4, the J call TRBJ1-5; weak D call: TRBD1 (6 bases). V shed 2 bases and J shed 4 bases, with 6 bases lying between them. This CDR3 has 13 residues. Here the CDR3 reads CASSLRGNQPQHF. The CDR3 nucleotides read TGTGCCAGCAGTTTAAGGGGGAATCAGCCCCAGCATTTT.

The rearrangement joins TRBV27 to TRBJ2-1; D is unclear. This CDR3 region has 16 residues. V dropped 3 bases and J dropped 0 bases, with 12 bases sitting between them. CDR1 is MNHEY, CDR2 SMNVEV, per germline (reference sequence). CDR3 sequence reads: CASSFSLLSSYNEQFF. CDR3 coding DNA: TGTGCCAGCAGTTTCTCCCTTCTAAGCTCCTACAATGAGCAGTTCTTC.

This clone was seen just once. V gene TRBV11-2 combines with J gene TRBJ2-3; TRBD2 matches 11 bases. Germline V CDR1 and CDR2: SGHAT, FQNNGV. Trimming removed 5 bases from V and 5 bases from J; junction bases left unmatched: 3. The CDR3 runs 14 residues. The CDR3 here is CASSPTSGVDTQYF. CDR3 sequence (DNA): TGTGCCAGCAGCCCGACTAGCGGGGTAGATACGCAGTATTTT. Complete variable domain (other parts from reference TRBV11-2 and TRBJ2-3): EAGVAQSPRYKIIEKRQSVAFWCNPISGHATLYWYQQILGQGPKLLIQFQNNGVVDDSQLPKDRFSAERLKGVDSTLKIQPAKLEDSAVYLCASSPTSGVDTQYFGPGTRLTVL.

Written as DNA, the CDR3 is TGTGCCAGCAGCAAAGCTAGACTAGCGGGGCAAGAGACCCAGTACTTC. Amino acid sequence: CASSKARLAGQETQYF. The chain recombines TRBV21-1 with TRBJ2-5; the D call of TRBD2 is as the table states it, not checked on the DNA. TRBV21-1 constitutes a pseudogene. This CDR3 has 16 amino acids.

The chain has TRBV19 and TRBJ2-1, with D possibly matching TRBD1 (5 bases). V lost 0 bases, J lost 0 bases, and 9 bases lay in between. The germline V gene has CDR1 LNHDA and CDR2 SQIVND (reference sequence). This CDR3 contains 16 residues. For the CDR3, the DNA is TGTGCCAGTAGTATAGATGGGGCCCTCTCCTACAATGAGCAGTTCTTC. This translates into CASSIDGALSYNEQFF. Drawing the rest from reference TRBV19 and TRBJ2-1, the complete variable domain is DGGITQSPKYLFRKEGQNVTLSCEQNLNHDAMYWYRQDPGQGLRLIYYSQIVNDFQKGDIAEGYSVSREKKESFPLTVTSAQKNPTAFYLCASSIDGALSYNEQFFGPGTRLTVL.

The gene calls are TRBV18 and TRBJ1-6, with D tentatively TRBD1 (6 bases). Germline values: CDR1 KGHSH, CDR2 LQKENI. The V gene lost 1 base and the J gene lost 5 bases, with 9 bases spanning the gap. The CDR3 has 15 amino acids. The CDR3 protein is CASSPRQGNNSPLHF. Written as DNA, the CDR3 is TGTGCCAGCTCACCACGGCAGGGGAATAATTCACCCCTCCACTTT.

The J gene is TRBJ2-3, the V gene TRBV24-1; 10 bases are shared with TRBD2. This CDR3 is built from 16 residues. Losses at the gene ends were 4 bases for V and 1 base for J; bases not matched to a gene: 4. Germline CDR1 is KGHDR and CDR2 is SFDVKD. CDR3 DNA sequence: TGTGCCACCAGTGACACCACTAGCGGGGGCACAGATACGCAGTATTTT. This gives the protein CATSDTTSGGTDTQYF.

V and J are TRBV7-3 and TRBJ1-2; a possible D gene is TRBD1 (6 bases). Germline V lookup: CDR1 SGHTA, CDR2 FQGTGA. Trimming stripped 5 bases from V and 6 bases from J, with 19 bases between. The CDR3 sequence is 15 residues long. DNA of the CDR3: TGTGCCAGCAGCCATAACAGGGTGTCCTTCGATGGCTACACCTTC. It codes for CASSHNRVSFDGYTF.

The chain carries TRBV2 and TRBJ1-6; possible D gene TRBD1, 6 bases. V was cut by 11 bases and J by 7 bases, with 15 bases left in between. Germline lookup yields CDR1 SNHLY and CDR2 FYNNEI. There are 13 residues in the CDR3. The CDR3 bases are TGTGCCGGTCCAGGGGACGGGAATTCACCCCTCCACTTT. It yields the protein CAGPGDGNSPLHF.

The V gene is TRBV3-1 (or the pseudogene TRBV3-2), the J gene TRBJ1-1; no reliable D call. V was trimmed by 1 base and J by 8 bases, leaving 11 bases between them. The CDR3 contains 13 residues. Germline CDR1 is LGHDT and CDR2 is YNNKEL (reference sequence). The CDR3: CASSQAGSREAFF. CDR3 coding DNA: TGTGCCAGCAGCCAAGCCGGGAGTCGCGAAGCTTTCTTT.

The chain uses TRBV9 and TRBJ1-5; D is possibly TRBD1 (5 bases). CDR3 length: 14 amino acids. V dropped 3 bases and J dropped 1 base, with 8 bases sitting between them. From germline, CDR1 is SGDLS and CDR2 YYNGEE. The CDR3 loop reads CASSATASNQPQHF. The DNA of the CDR3 is TGTGCCAGCAGCGCGACAGCCAGCAATCAGCCCCAGCATTTT.

This rearrangement joins TRBV12-3 or TRBV12-4 to TRBJ1-2; no clear D. The CDR3 totals 12 residues. V lost 1 base, J lost 4 bases, and 4 bases lay in between. The chain's CDR3 is CASSLDGYGYTF. The CDR3 DNA sequence: TGTGCCAGCAGTTTAGACGGCTATGGCTACACCTTC.

The chain recombines TRBV11-2 with TRBJ1-2, with 7 bases lining up with TRBD1. Germline CDR1 is SGHAT and CDR2 is FQNNGV. The CDR3 is 14 residues long. Losses at the gene ends were 5 bases for V and 8 bases for J; bases not matched to a gene: 11. The CDR3 reads CASSNLRDRGGYTF. The CDR3 DNA reads as TGTGCCAGCAGCAATCTCCGGGACAGAGGCGGCTACACCTTC.

As DNA, the CDR3 is TGTGCCAGCAGTTTCTCAGGGTCCGGGGAGCTGTTTTTT. Protein sequence: CASSFSGSGELFF. The V gene is TRBV12-3 or TRBV12-4, the J gene TRBJ2-2, with a tentative D call TRBD1 (5 bases). The CDR3 has 13 residues. V lost 3 bases and J 6 bases, leaving 8 bases between the germline ends.

The V call is TRBV27, the J call TRBJ1-2; 7 bases match TRBD1. This CDR3 is 15 amino acids long. CDR1 and CDR2 from the germline V gene are MNHEY and SMNVEV (reference sequence). V gave up 2 bases and J gave up 2 bases; unmatched junction bases: 5. Here the CDR3 reads CASSLGGGANYGYTF. In DNA form, the CDR3 reads TGTGCCAGCAGTTTAGGAGGGGGCGCCAACTATGGCTACACCTTC.

The chain couples TRBV7-9 to TRBJ2-3; 9 bases are shared with TRBD2. CDR3 length: 16 amino acids. The V and J ends lost 5 bases and 5 bases, in that order; junction bases with no gene match: 11. Germline V gene sequence: CDR1 SEHNR, CDR2 FQNEAQ (reference sequence). The CDR3 nucleotides read TGTGCCAGCAGCCAAGGGGCGGGGGGGATCCTAGATACGCAGTATTTT. Translated, it gives CASSQGAGGILDTQYF.